The next 7 T cell receptor beta chains were all read from a single sample in a study of T cell responses to AZD1222 COVID-19 vaccine. Measured with immunoSEQ multiplex PCR; TCRdb has only the in-frame clones, and not every one. The sample lists 150,000 to 200,000 clones, around 88% occurring once. The input for sequencing was peripheral blood, taken on day 0 of AZD1222 vaccination. These receptor sequences come from an adult in good health.

The chain carries TRBV29-1 and TRBJ2-1; TRBD2 might be the D (7 bases). Trimming removed 1 base at V and 6 bases at J, with 19 bases between. Germline V gives CDR1 SQVTM, CDR2 ANQGSEA. CDR3 length: 16 amino acids. The CDR3 DNA reads TGCAGCGTTGAAGGAGGATGGGGGGGCGGCCGCAATGAGCAGTTCTTC. Its translation is CSVEGGWGGGRNEQFF.

The chain joins TRBV5-1 to TRBJ2-1; weak D call: TRBD1 (6 bases). The germline gives CDR1 SGHRS, CDR2 YFSETQ. Trimming pared 7 bases from V and 8 bases from J, leaving 13 bases between. The CDR3 runs to 12 residues. The CDR3 reads CASRSPGDEQFF. The CDR3 region has the DNA TGCGCCAGCCGGTCACCAGGGGATGAGCAGTTCTTC.

The V and J genes are TRBV6-5 and TRBJ1-1; D uncertain. Germline assignment: CDR1 MNHEY and CDR2 SVGAGI. V lost 6 bases and J 1 base, leaving 9 bases between the germline ends. This CDR3 contains 13 residues. The CDR3 is CASRYSWNTEAFF. CDR3 nucleotides: TGTGCCAGCAGATACAGCTGGAACACTGAAGCTTTCTTT.

The rearrangement joins TRBV2 to TRBJ1-5, with D maybe TRBD1 (5 bases). This CDR3 is 15 amino acids long. Germline V gene data show CDR1 as SNHLY and CDR2 as FYNNEI. V was cut by 3 bases and J by 4 bases, with 13 bases left in between. The CDR3 region has the DNA TGTGCCAGCAGTGAGTTGGGGACTGTGAATCAGCCCCAGCATTTT. It yields the protein CASSELGTVNQPQHF.

CDR3 residues: CASSSLIEPENQPQHF. The CDR3, as DNA: TGTGCCAGCAGTAGCCTTATTGAACCAGAGAATCAGCCCCAGCATTTT. The chain couples TRBV6-6 to TRBJ1-5; D ambiguous. Trimming left V 5 bases short and J 4 bases short, with 18 bases between. The germline CDR1 and CDR2 sequences are MNHNY and SVGAGI (reference sequence). This CDR3 comprises 16 residues.

The chain joins TRBV7-9 to TRBJ1-1; weak D call: TRBD1 (5 bases). Per the germline V gene, CDR1 is SEHNR and CDR2 is FQNEAQ (reference sequence). Trimming stripped 4 bases from V and 4 bases from J, with 10 bases between. The CDR3 is 13 residues long. Written as DNA, the CDR3 is TGTGCCAGCAGCTCCTACGGGGGCACTGAAGCTTTCTTT. Protein sequence: CASSSYGGTEAFF.

The chain links TRBV7-2 to TRBJ2-5, with D possibly TRBD2 on 5 matching bases. The V and J ends lost 1 base and 1 base respectively, with 10 bases between them. This CDR3 comprises 15 residues. Per germline, CDR1 SGHTA and CDR2 FQGNSA. The CDR3 region is CASSLGGKGQETQYF. The CDR3 DNA is TGTGCCAGCAGCTTAGGAGGGAAGGGCCAAGAGACCCAGTACTTC.